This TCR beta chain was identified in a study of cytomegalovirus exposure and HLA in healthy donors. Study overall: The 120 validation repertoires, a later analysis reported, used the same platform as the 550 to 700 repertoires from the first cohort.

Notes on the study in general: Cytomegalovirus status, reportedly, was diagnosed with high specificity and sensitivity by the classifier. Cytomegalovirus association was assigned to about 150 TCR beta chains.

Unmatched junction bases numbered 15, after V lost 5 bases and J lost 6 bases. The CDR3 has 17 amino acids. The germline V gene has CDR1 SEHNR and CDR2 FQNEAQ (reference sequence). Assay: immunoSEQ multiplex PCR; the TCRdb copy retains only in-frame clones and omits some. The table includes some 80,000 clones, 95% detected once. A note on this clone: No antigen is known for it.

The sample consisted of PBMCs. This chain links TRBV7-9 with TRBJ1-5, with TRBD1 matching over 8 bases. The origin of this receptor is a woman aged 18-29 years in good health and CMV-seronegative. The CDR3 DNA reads TGTGCCAGCAGCCTTAGCCCAGGACAGGGCTTGGGTCAGCCCCAGCATTTT. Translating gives CASSLSPGQGLGQPQHF. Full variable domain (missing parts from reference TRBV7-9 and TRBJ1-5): DTGVSQNPRHKITKRGQNVTFRCDPISEHNRLYWYRQTLGQGPEFLTYFQNEAQLEKSRLLSDRFSAERPKGSFSTLEIQRTEQGDSAMYLCASSLSPGQGLGQPQHFGDGTRLSIL.